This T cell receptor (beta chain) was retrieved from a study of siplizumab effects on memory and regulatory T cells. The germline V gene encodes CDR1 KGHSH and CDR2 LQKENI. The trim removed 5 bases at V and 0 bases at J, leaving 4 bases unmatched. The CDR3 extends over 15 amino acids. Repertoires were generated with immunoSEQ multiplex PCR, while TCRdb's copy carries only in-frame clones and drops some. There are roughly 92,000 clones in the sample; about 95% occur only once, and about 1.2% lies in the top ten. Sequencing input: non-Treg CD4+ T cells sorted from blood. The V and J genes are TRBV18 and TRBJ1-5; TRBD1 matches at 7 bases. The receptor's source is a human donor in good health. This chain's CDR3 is CASSLGQNSNQPQHF. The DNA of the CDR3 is TGTGCCAGCTCATTGGGACAGAATAGCAATCAGCCCCAGCATTTT.